Shown below are 30 T cell receptor beta chains from a single sample sequenced in a study of T cells of healthy individuals. Each CDR3 protein gets one entry after TCRdb re-called the 5' RACE reads with MiXCR. Altogether approximately 52,000 distinct CDR3 sequences are present, about 14% being singletons, with the ten largest covering about 15%. The receptors stem from a human donor in good health.

The V and J genes are TRBV2 and TRBJ1-4, with TRBD1 as a possible D gene (6 bases). The germline CDR1 and CDR2 sequences are SNHLY and FYNNEI. The V gene lost 4 bases and the J gene lost 6 bases, with 15 bases spanning the gap. The CDR3 consists of 15 residues. CDR3 bases: TGTGCCAGCAGTGTGAGAGGGGGGGTTCATGAAAAACTGTTTTTT. Translated: CASSVRGGVHEKLFF.

This clonotype was seen at least ten times. The chain recombines TRBV5-5 with TRBJ2-7, with a weak D call TRBD2 (7 bases). V shed 0 bases and J shed 2 bases, with 12 bases lying between them. Germline V gene sequence: CDR1 SGHKS, CDR2 YYEKEE (reference sequence). This CDR3 is built from 15 residues. The CDR3 nucleotides read TGTGCCAGCAGCTTGGAGGGGCGGGGGCCCTACGAGCAGTACTTC. Encoded protein: CASSLEGRGPYEQYF.

This chain connects TRBV7-8 to TRBJ2-1, with 7 bases matching TRBD1. Looked up from germline, CDR1 is SGHVS and CDR2 is FQNEAQ. V was clipped by 3 bases and J by 8 bases; unmatched bases: 7. This CDR3 has 14 amino acids. The DNA of the CDR3 is TGTGCCAGCAGCTTTCTCGGGACAGAATATGAGCAGTTCTTC. It translates to CASSFLGTEYEQFF.

This clonotype was counted a few times. The chain joins TRBV6-5 to TRBJ2-6; TRBD2 matches at 8 bases. CDR3 length equals 16 residues. CDR1 is MNHEY, CDR2 SVGAGI, per germline. V gave up 7 bases and J gave up 1 base; unmatched junction bases: 6. The CDR3 DNA reads as TGTGCCAGCACCGGGGGGGCCCTTTCTGGGGCCAACGTCCTGACTTTC. It translates to CASTGGALSGANVLTF.

This clonotype was seen a few times. V is TRBV2 and J is TRBJ1-3; 7 bases are shared with TRBD1. The germline V gene has CDR1 SNHLY and CDR2 FYNNEI. The ends lost 2 bases at V and 4 bases at J; junction bases unmatched: 5. The CDR3 extends over 15 amino acids. CDR3 DNA: TGTGCCAGCAGTGAATCGAGGACAGGCGGAAACACCATATATTTT. As protein: CASSESRTGGNTIYF.

This clonotype was seen repeatedly, ten times or more. V usage is TRBV29-1 and J usage is TRBJ1-1; TRBD1 matches 9 bases. Germline loops: CDR1 SQVTM, CDR2 ANQGSEA. Trimming removed 7 bases from V and 0 bases from J; junction bases left unmatched: 3. This CDR3 is built from 13 residues. The CDR3 DNA reads TGCAGCGCCACAGGGGGCCTGAACACTGAAGCTTTCTTT. Its protein is CSATGGLNTEAFF.

This clonotype was recorded many times. V usage is TRBV3-1 and J usage is TRBJ2-3, with 7 bases matching TRBD2. Germline V gene data show CDR1 as LGHDT and CDR2 as YNNKEL (reference sequence). CDR3 size: 16 residues. Unmatched junction bases numbered 11, after V lost 4 bases and J lost 4 bases. CDR3 sequence: CASSLTEGGSADTQYF. The CDR3 region has the DNA TGTGCCAGCAGCCTTACTGAGGGAGGGTCGGCAGATACGCAGTATTTT.

This clonotype showed up many times. The gene calls are TRBV29-1 and TRBJ1-3; D is ambiguous. This CDR3 comprises 14 residues. The V gene lost 5 bases and the J gene lost 0 bases, with 11 bases spanning the gap. Germline V CDR1 and CDR2: SQVTM, ANQGSEA. The CDR3 loop reads CSVSRRDSGNTIYF. The CDR3 region has the DNA TGCAGCGTTTCTCGGAGGGACTCTGGAAACACCATATATTTT.

This clonotype has more than one count but fewer than ten. The rearrangement links TRBV10-3 to TRBJ2-1; D not certain. The CDR3 extends over 12 amino acids. Trimming shortened V by 6 bases and J by 7 bases, and 10 bases separated the two germline ends. CDR1 is ENHRY and CDR2 is SYGVKD in the germline V gene. In nucleotides, the CDR3 is TGTGCCATCAGCGAAGGGTCAAATGAGCAGTTCTTC. As protein: CAISEGSNEQFF.

This clonotype appeared many times. The chain joins TRBV6-5 to TRBJ2-5; 12 bases fit TRBD1. The germline V gene encodes CDR1 MNHEY and CDR2 SVGAGI. This CDR3 has 16 residues. V lost 2 bases, J lost 5 bases, and 6 bases stayed unmatched. CDR3 nucleotide sequence: TGTGCCAGCAGTTACATCGGGACAGGGGGCAGGGAGACCCAGTACTTC. Residues: CASSYIGTGGRETQYF.

The J gene is TRBJ2-7, the V gene TRBV6-5, with D hard to call. V gave up 5 bases and J gave up 6 bases, with 11 bases separating them. Germline V gives CDR1 MNHEY, CDR2 SVGAGI. This CDR3 is built from 12 residues. CDR3 sequence (DNA): TGTGCCAGCAGTCCCCGTTCGTCCGAGCAGTACTTC. This translates into CASSPRSSEQYF.

This clonotype has a count of ten or more. V and J are TRBV7-2 and TRBJ2-3; 10 bases fit TRBD2. The CDR3 is 16 amino acids. With V trimmed by 3 bases and J by 5 bases, 8 bases remained unmatched. Germline lookup yields CDR1 SGHTA and CDR2 FQGNSA. The CDR3 loop is CASSFLSGGTGDTQYF. The CDR3 coding sequence is TGTGCCAGCAGCTTTCTTAGCGGGGGGACGGGAGATACGCAGTATTTT.

CDR3 amino acids: CATQPTGGGDIQYF. In DNA form, the CDR3 reads TGTGCCACCCAACCTACAGGGGGCGGGGACATTCAGTACTTC. The chain links TRBV19 to TRBJ2-4, with 9 bases that match TRBD1. The CDR3 has 14 residues. Germline V gene lookup returns CDR1 LNHDA and CDR2 SQIVND (reference sequence). V shed 10 bases and J 8 bases; nucleotides not matched to a gene: 12.

The J gene is TRBJ2-3, the V gene TRBV4-3; tentatively, D is TRBD2 (5 bases). CDR1 is LGHNA and CDR2 is YSLEER in the germline V gene. V was clipped by 4 bases and J by 6 bases, with 17 bases between them. The CDR3 covers 15 residues. The DNA of the CDR3 is TGCGCCAGCAGCCCTCTCGGTGGGCGAGGGGATACGCAGTATTTT. The encoded protein is CASSPLGGRGDTQYF.

This clonotype was seen once. The V call is TRBV6-2 or TRBV6-3, the J call TRBJ1-1; D not resolved. Germline V gives CDR1 MNHEY, CDR2 SVGEGT. Trimming took off 5 bases at V and 1 base at J, with 11 bases between the two ends. The CDR3 spans 14 residues. In DNA form, the CDR3 reads TGTGCCAGCAGTCTCTTTCCGGGGAACACTGAAGCTTTCTTT. It codes for CASSLFPGNTEAFF.

The chain recombines TRBV5-1 with TRBJ2-3; tentatively, D is TRBD1 (5 bases). Germline lookup yields CDR1 SGHRS and CDR2 YFSETQ. V lost 3 bases to trimming and J lost 0 bases, with 14 bases between them. The length of the CDR3 is 16 residues. CDR3 sequence: CASSSQVESSTDTQYF. The CDR3 DNA follows: TGCGCCAGCAGCTCACAGGTAGAGTCTAGCACAGATACGCAGTATTTT.

The V and J genes are TRBV7-8 and TRBJ2-6, with D uncertain. Germline V gene data show CDR1 as SGHVS and CDR2 as FQNEAQ. The CDR3 length is 19 residues. V was clipped by 1 base and J by 0 bases, with 16 bases between them. CDR3 protein: CASSLEFDSLVSGANVLTF. CDR3 DNA: TGTGCCAGCAGCTTAGAATTCGACTCGTTAGTCTCTGGGGCCAACGTCCTGACTTTC.

The rearrangement uses TRBV7-6 and TRBJ2-2; D possibly uses TRBD1 or TRBD2 (5 bases each). The CDR3 runs to 16 residues. The V end was cut by 3 bases, the J end by 4 bases, with 15 bases between. CDR1 and CDR2 from the germline V gene are SGHVS and FNYEAQ. The CDR3 DNA reads TGTGCCAGCAGCTTGTCCGGGGCGACGTCCACCGGGGAGCTGTTTTTT. As protein: CASSLSGATSTGELFF. Filled out from reference TRBV7-6 and TRBJ2-2, the complete variable domain reads GAGVSQSPRYKVTKRGQDVALRCDPISGHVSLYWYRQALGQGPEFLTYFNYEAQQDKSGLPNDRFSAERPEGSISTLTIQRTEQRDSAMYRCASSLSGATSTGELFFGEGSRLTVL.

The genes are TRBV25-1 and TRBJ1-1; TRBD1 matches at 10 bases. V gave up 5 bases and J gave up 0 bases; unmatched junction bases: 3. From germline, CDR1 is MGHDK and CDR2 SYGVNS. The CDR3 is made up of 15 amino acids. CDR3 residues: CASSRGQGLNTEAFF. CDR3 coding DNA: TGTGCCAGCAGTCGGGGACAGGGGTTGAACACTGAAGCTTTCTTT. The full variable domain, its missing parts supplied by reference TRBV25-1 and TRBJ1-1, is EADIYQTPRYLVIGTGKKITLECSQTMGHDKMYWYQQDPGMELHLIHYSYGVNSTEKGDLSSESTVSRIRTEHFPLTLESARPSHTSQYLCASSRGQGLNTEAFFGQGTRLTVV.

At least ten counts were recorded for this clonotype. J is TRBJ2-5 and V is TRBV4-2, with D unclear. Germline V gives CDR1 LGHNA, CDR2 YNFKEQ. The CDR3 has 16 amino acids. Trimming took off 1 base at V and 5 bases at J, with 17 bases between the two ends. This CDR3 reads CASSQAENLWPETQYF. DNA of the CDR3: TGTGCCAGCAGCCAAGCTGAGAACCTCTGGCCGGAGACCCAGTACTTC.

This CDR3 is CASSPRDRGDWFF. The CDR3 DNA sequence: TGTGCCAGCAGTCCCCGGGACAGGGGGGATTGGTTCTTC. The gene calls are TRBV6-1 and TRBJ2-1, with 11 bases fitting TRBD1. After removal of 5 bases from V and 15 bases from J, the junction contained 9 bases not matched to a gene. CDR3 length: 13 residues. Germline-derived CDR1 and CDR2 are MNHNS and SASEGT.

This clonotype was picked up a small number of times. The genes are TRBV19 and TRBJ1-6; a possible D gene is TRBD1 (5 bases). V was clipped by 5 bases and J by 6 bases, with 11 bases between them. Per germline, CDR1 LNHDA and CDR2 SQIVND (reference sequence). CDR3 length: 14 amino acids. CDR3 sequence reads: CASSQGVGNSPLHF. The CDR3 nucleotides read TGTGCCAGTAGTCAAGGGGTTGGTAATTCACCCCTCCACTTT.

This clonotype showed up many times. The chain joins TRBV24-1 to TRBJ2-1; D could derive from TRBD1 or TRBD2 (5 bases each). The CDR3 consists of 16 residues. V lost 5 bases and J lost 6, with 19 bases in between. Germline lookup yields CDR1 KGHDR and CDR2 SFDVKD. The CDR3 coding sequence is TGTGCCACCAGTGCTCTGGGGGTCGGGGCTCTCAATGAGCAGTTCTTC. Its translation: CATSALGVGALNEQFF.

The rearrangement links TRBV12-3 or TRBV12-4 to TRBJ2-5; no clear D. V lost 6 bases, J lost 5 bases, and 16 bases lay in between. The CDR3 spans 14 residues. The CDR3 DNA is TGTGCCAGCAGACGCGGTGCGGCACTGGAGACCCAGTACTTC. Protein sequence: CASRRGAALETQYF.

This clonotype was detected ten times or more. The chain links TRBV20-1 to TRBJ2-3; the match to TRBD2 covers 12 bases. The germline V gene encodes CDR1 DFQATT and CDR2 SNEGSKA (reference sequence). The CDR3 covers 16 residues. V shed 6 bases, J shed 4 bases, and the junction held 11 bases outside the gene matches. This CDR3 reads CSAQLLAGGPPDTQYF. The CDR3 DNA reads as TGCAGTGCCCAGTTACTAGCGGGAGGTCCTCCAGATACGCAGTATTTT.

In this sample, this clonotype turned up a few times. The rearrangement joins TRBV6-2 or TRBV6-3 to TRBJ1-1; D gene ambiguous. CDR1 is MNHEY and CDR2 is SVGEGT in the germline V gene. This CDR3 comprises 13 residues. V shed 0 bases and J shed 6 bases, with 8 bases lying between them. The CDR3 nucleotides read TGTGCCAGCAGTTACTCGTGGCCGGCTGAAGCTTTCTTT. Its protein product is CASSYSWPAEAFF.

This clonotype was counted only a few times. The chain recombines TRBV20-1 with TRBJ2-3; no firm D call. Trimming pared 2 bases from V and 6 bases from J, leaving 15 bases between. Germline CDR1 reads DFQATT; CDR2 reads SNEGSKA (reference sequence). The CDR3 totals 14 residues. Here the CDR3 DNA reads TGCAGTGCTAGATCGCAACCCTCCGGGGATACGCAGTATTTT. Its translation is CSARSQPSGDTQYF.

The chain links TRBV5-1 to TRBJ1-1, with D perhaps matching TRBD1 (6 bases). The CDR3 runs 13 residues. CDR1 SGHRS and CDR2 YFSETQ come from the germline V gene. V was clipped by 0 bases and J by 4 bases, with 7 bases between them. The CDR3 coding sequence is TGCGCCAGCAGCTTGGGCAGGGGCACTGAAGCTTTCTTT. This encodes CASSLGRGTEAFF.

This clonotype was detected ten times or more. The chain links TRBV6-2 or TRBV6-3 to TRBJ2-7; no clear D. The germline V gene encodes CDR1 MNHEY and CDR2 SVGEGT. This CDR3 is built from 12 residues. The V end was cut by 6 bases, the J end by 3 bases, with 9 bases between. This chain's CDR3 is CASSPSGYEQYF. The CDR3 coding sequence is TGTGCCAGCAGCCCCTCGGGCTACGAGCAGTACTTC.

This clonotype was recorded at least ten times. The gene calls are TRBV5-6 and TRBJ2-3, with D perhaps matching TRBD2 (5 bases). The CDR3 is 13 amino acids. V shed 4 bases and J shed 11 bases, with 17 bases lying between them. Per the germline V gene, CDR1 is SGHDT and CDR2 is YYEEEE. CDR3 amino acids: CASSVPSGRGQYF. CDR3 coding DNA: TGTGCCAGCAGCGTACCGTCTGGCCGGGGGCAGTATTTT.